Each of the 26 T cell receptor beta chains below was sequenced from the same sample in a study of T cell repertoires in cytomegalovirus infection. MiXCR, run by TCRdb on the reads, gives a single entry per CDR3 protein. The data hold about 830,000 distinct CDR3 sequences, with approximately 32% observed a single time. Their antigens remain unidentified. Source: cultured CD8+ T cells from PBMCs, taken from culture after CMV antigen stimulation. The receptors were sampled from a human donor in good health (CMV status not recorded). Some clones in this sample may be carry-over from other donors' samples.

The chain is built from TRBV10-3 and TRBJ1-2; possible D gene TRBD1, 6 bases. Germline CDR1 is ENHRY and CDR2 is SYGVKD. V was clipped by 3 bases and J by 0 bases, with 14 bases between them. The CDR3 spans 16 residues. CDR3 nucleotides: TGTGCCATCAGTGAAGCTAACAGGGCACCTAACTATGGCTACACCTTC. Its translation is CAISEANRAPNYGYTF.

This chain connects TRBV27 to TRBJ2-7; 7 bases map to TRBD2. From germline, CDR1 is MNHEY and CDR2 SMNVEV (reference sequence). The CDR3 contains 14 residues. The CDR3 DNA is TGTGCCAACAGTCTCACTAGCGCCTCCTACGAGCAGTACGTC. Its translation: CANSLTSASYEQYV.

This clonotype was seen only a few times. The rearrangement links TRBV4-1 to TRBJ2-3, with D tentatively TRBD1 (5 bases). The germline V gene has CDR1 MGHRA and CDR2 YSYEKL. V lost 3 bases and J 2 bases, leaving 15 bases between the germline ends. This CDR3 contains 16 residues. The CDR3 loop reads CASSHRGREPTDTQYF. CDR3 DNA: TGCGCCAGCAGCCATAGGGGCAGGGAACCCACAGATACGCAGTATTTT.

In its sample, this clonotype was seen a few times. This chain uses TRBV20-1 with TRBJ2-3, with 14 bases matching TRBD2. This CDR3 contains 17 residues. Trimming took 3 bases from V and 3 from J; bases not matched to a gene: 8. Germline V CDR1 and CDR2: DFQATT, SNEGSKA (reference sequence). Here the CDR3 reads CSASYPGLAGVTDTQYF. Written as DNA, the CDR3 is TGCAGTGCTAGCTATCCGGGACTAGCGGGGGTAACAGATACGCAGTATTTT.

This sequence joins TRBV5-5 and TRBJ1-1, with TRBD1 as a possible D gene (6 bases). V lost 4 bases and J lost 1, with 11 bases in between. The CDR3 extends over 14 amino acids. Germline V gene lookup returns CDR1 SGHKS and CDR2 YYEKEE (reference sequence). In nucleotides, the CDR3 is TGTGCCAGCAGCCCCCACAGGGCGAACACTGAAGCTTTCTTT. Translating it yields CASSPHRANTEAFF.

J is TRBJ2-3 and V is TRBV20-1; 10 bases align to TRBD2. This CDR3 region has 16 residues. After removal of 0 bases from V and 4 bases from J, the junction contained 7 bases not matched to a gene. Germline CDR1 reads DFQATT; CDR2 reads SNEGSKA (reference sequence). CDR3 sequence reads: CSARDRLAGGADTQYF. In DNA form, the CDR3 reads TGCAGTGCTAGAGATCGGTTAGCGGGGGGTGCAGATACGCAGTATTTT.

The chain carries TRBV7-8 and TRBJ1-5; no firm D call. Per the germline V gene, CDR1 is SGHVS and CDR2 is FQNEAQ. The V end lost 6 bases, the J end lost 0 bases, and 12 bases lay between the germline ends. The CDR3 covers 15 residues. The CDR3 nucleotides are TGTGCCAGCAGTTTTCTCGGGGATAGCAATCAGCCCCAGCATTTT. Protein sequence: CASSFLGDSNQPQHF.

This clonotype was recorded a few times. The gene calls are TRBV3-1 and TRBJ2-5; no firm D call. CDR3 length equals 15 residues. V lost 0 bases and J lost 5, with 13 bases in between. The germline gives CDR1 LGHDT, CDR2 YNNKEL (reference sequence). In nucleotides, the CDR3 is TGTGCCAGCAGCCAAGAGGTGGCCCCCAGGGAGACCCAGTACTTC. Its translation is CASSQEVAPRETQYF.

This CDR3 is CASTETGFPYTEAFF. In nucleotides, the CDR3 is TGTGCCAGCACCGAAACCGGGTTCCCTTACACTGAAGCTTTCTTT. V gene TRBV6-2 or TRBV6-3 combines with J gene TRBJ1-1, with D hard to call. V was shortened by 7 bases and J by 3 bases, with 18 bases between the two germline ends. Germline CDR1 reads MNHEY; CDR2 reads SVGEGT. The CDR3 totals 15 residues.

This clonotype was seen once. V gene TRBV12-3 or TRBV12-4 combines with J gene TRBJ1-4; D uncertain. This CDR3 has 14 amino acids. Trimming stripped 6 bases from V and 6 bases from J, with 14 bases between. CDR3 sequence (DNA): TGTGCCAGCAGCCAAAGTCGGGCAGATGAAAAACTGTTTTTT. Protein sequence: CASSQSRADEKLFF.

This clonotype has a count of ten or more. The chain has TRBV5-6 and TRBJ1-3; no clear D. CDR1 is SGHDT and CDR2 is YYEEEE in the germline V gene. Trimming shortened V by 1 base and J by 0 bases, and 11 bases separated the two germline ends. CDR3 length equals 16 residues. CDR3 nucleotides: TGTGCCAGCAGCTTGCATATGGATTACTCTGGAAACACCATATATTTT. Its translation: CASSLHMDYSGNTIYF.

J is TRBJ2-5 and V is TRBV6-5; 7 bases agree with TRBD1. This CDR3 has 15 amino acids. Per germline, CDR1 MNHEY and CDR2 SVGAGI. J was trimmed by 3 bases and V by 0 bases; bases with no gene match: 4. The CDR3 is CASSYSADREETQYF. In nucleotides, the CDR3 is TGTGCCAGCAGTTACTCCGCTGACAGGGAAGAGACCCAGTACTTC.

In the case of this clonotype: It may be a read error: a sequence one base away is much more abundant. The chain uses TRBV7-6 and TRBJ2-3; 10 bases align to TRBD2. The CDR3 totals 18 residues. The J segment lost 3 bases and the V segment lost 5 bases, leaving 14 bases of the junction unmatched. The germline V gene encodes CDR1 SGHVS and CDR2 FNYEAQ. CDR3 region: CASSLRPAGGSVTDTQYF. CDR3 coding DNA: TGTGCCAGCAGCCTACGACCAGCGGGGGGGTCAGTTACAGATACGCAGTATTTT.

This clonotype was recorded a few times. The chain recombines TRBV7-9 with TRBJ2-3; 10 nucleotides align to TRBD1. Germline assignment: CDR1 SEHNR and CDR2 FQNEAQ (reference sequence). This CDR3 spans 13 amino acids. The V gene end was trimmed by 11 bases and the J gene end by 7 bases; junction bases not matched to a gene: 9. The CDR3 DNA follows: TGTGCCGGCCGGACAGGGGGTGTGAATACGCAGTATTTT. This gives the protein CAGRTGGVNTQYF.

This clonotype was counted only a few times. The gene calls are TRBV19 and TRBJ2-7; unclear D gene. Per germline, CDR1 LNHDA and CDR2 SQIVND (reference sequence). This CDR3 spans 13 amino acids. Trimming took 1 base from V and 2 from J, leaving 6 bases between them. The DNA of the CDR3 is TGTGCCAGTAGTATAGGACCTGCCTACGAGCAGTACTTC. It translates to CASSIGPAYEQYF.

This clonotype was detected many times. This chain uses TRBV7-9 with TRBJ1-6; D not certain. The CDR3 is 15 residues long. The germline gives CDR1 SEHNR, CDR2 FQNEAQ (reference sequence). The V end lost 1 base, the J end lost 10 bases, and 14 bases lay between the germline ends. CDR3 DNA sequence: TGTGCCAGCAGCTTAGTAGGAGGGAATGGATCACCCCTCCACTTT. Translated: CASSLVGGNGSPLHF.

This chain connects TRBV6-2 or TRBV6-3 to TRBJ2-3; 7 bases match TRBD2. V shed 1 base and J 2 bases; nucleotides not matched to a gene: 6. Germline-derived CDR1 and CDR2 are MNHEY and SVGEGT. The CDR3 covers 16 residues. CDR3 amino acids: CASSYWRGISTDTQYF. The CDR3 DNA sequence: TGTGCCAGCAGTTACTGGCGGGGGATTTCCACAGATACGCAGTATTTT.

This clonotype was counted a few times. V gene TRBV5-4 combines with J gene TRBJ1-2, with D tentatively TRBD1 (6 bases). The germline V gene has CDR1 SGHNT and CDR2 YYREEE (reference sequence). The CDR3 is 13 amino acids. Trimming stripped 5 bases from V and 3 bases from J, with 11 bases between. The CDR3 region is CASRHRVDYGYTF. CDR3 in DNA: TGTGCCAGCAGGCACAGGGTAGACTATGGCTACACCTTC.

The V and J genes are TRBV12-3 or TRBV12-4 and TRBJ1-1; 9 nucleotides align to TRBD1. The CDR3 is 15 residues long. The V gene end was trimmed by 0 bases and the J gene end by 5 bases; junction bases not matched to a gene: 4. CDR3: CASSLAWTGETEAFF. CDR3 bases: TGTGCCAGCAGTTTAGCCTGGACAGGGGAGACTGAAGCTTTCTTT.

The V and J genes are TRBV19 and TRBJ1-5; perhaps TRBD1 as D (5 bases). With 6 bases removed from V and 3 bases from J, the gap between germline ends came to 15 bases. The V gene's germline CDR1 is LNHDA and CDR2 SQIVND (reference sequence). The CDR3 is 15 residues long. The CDR3 region has the DNA TGTGCCAGTAGAATGGGCCAGGGCGACAATCAGCCCCAGCATTTT. This translates into CASRMGQGDNQPQHF.

The genes are TRBV29-1 and TRBJ2-1, with D possibly TRBD2 on 5 matching bases. Trimming stripped 7 bases from V and 10 bases from J, with 11 bases between. This CDR3 has 10 residues. Germline assignment: CDR1 SQVTM and CDR2 ANQGSEA. CDR3: CSGGQEEQFF. In DNA form, the CDR3 reads TGCAGCGGAGGGCAGGAGGAGCAGTTCTTC.

This clonotype was counted a few times. The genes are TRBV7-8 and TRBJ1-1; no reliable D call. The CDR3 contains 13 residues. CDR1 is SGHVS, CDR2 FQNEAQ, per germline. With 1 base removed from V and 4 bases from J, the gap between germline ends came to 7 bases. CDR3 protein: CASSLEGLTEAFF. The DNA of the CDR3 is TGTGCCAGCAGCTTAGAGGGCCTCACTGAAGCTTTCTTT.

This clonotype showed up just once. V usage is TRBV27 and J usage is TRBJ2-7; D might be TRBD1 or TRBD2, each matching 6 bases. V shed 0 bases and J shed 3 bases, with 18 bases lying between them. This CDR3 is built from 17 residues. Germline CDR1 and CDR2: MNHEY and SMNVEV (reference sequence). The CDR3 protein is CASSLSDAPGASYEQYF. In DNA, the CDR3 is TGTGCCAGCAGTTTATCGGATGCCCCGGGGGCGAGCTACGAGCAGTACTTC.

This clonotype was picked up a small number of times. This sequence joins TRBV7-8 and TRBJ1-5; D not resolved. This CDR3 region has 12 residues. V was pared by 8 bases and J by 3 bases, with 8 bases between. The germline CDR1 and CDR2 sequences are SGHVS and FQNEAQ. The CDR3 protein is CASGILNQPQHF. The CDR3 DNA sequence: TGTGCCAGCGGGATCCTCAATCAGCCCCAGCATTTT.

This clonotype has more than one count but fewer than ten. The V gene is TRBV19, the J gene TRBJ1-5, with D possibly TRBD1 on 6 matching bases. CDR3 length: 15 amino acids. Germline CDR1 LNHDA, CDR2 SQIVND (reference sequence). V was clipped by 0 bases and J by 6 bases, with 12 bases between them. The CDR3 region is CASSIDPGGGQPQHF. The CDR3 DNA follows: TGTGCCAGTAGTATAGATCCCGGAGGGGGTCAGCCCCAGCATTTT.

This chain uses TRBV6-2 or TRBV6-3 with TRBJ2-1; TRBD2 might be the D (5 bases). V lost 7 bases and J lost 7, with 8 bases in between. Germline V lookup: CDR1 MNHEY, CDR2 SVGEGT. This CDR3 is 11 amino acids long. The CDR3 reads CASNRGNEQFF. The CDR3, as DNA: TGTGCCAGCAATAGAGGGAATGAGCAGTTCTTC.